The entry that follows covers one T cell receptor beta chain sequence. This clonotype turned up a few times. The specificity of this receptor is unknown. No much larger clone exists at a distance of one base, and base qualities are not known. The entry originates in a study of early T cells in non-severe SARS-CoV-2 infection (dated by TCRdb to about 2021). Study-wide context: Because TCR sequencing was done on bulk RNA from unsorted whole blood, the alpha and beta chains could not be paired.

The study was a case-control design nested within a healthcare worker cohort in London, UK, with weekly nasopharyngeal swab PCR tests and blood sampling. Healthcare workers were recruited during the week of the UK lockdown, between 23 and 31 March 2020, and followed weekly for up to about 16 weeks. The investigation overall reported the following: VDJdb matching was skewed toward anti-spike CD8 responses, so virus-specific expansions were likely underestimated and private and CD4 specificities were missed.

Reading the germline V gene (reference sequence) gives CDR1 LNHNV and CDR2 YYDKDF. The CDR3 covers 16 residues, taking in both the cysteine and the phenylalanine. CDR3 DNA only is kept here, 48 bases in frame from base 1. The germline V and J ends show losses of 1 base and 7 bases respectively, and no gene match explains 10 bases of the junction. To prepare the library, 5' RACE was applied. TCRdb names NextSeq 500 as the instrument used. The TCR library protocol attached unique molecular identifiers to individual cDNA molecules to correct for sequencing error and PCR bias. Both TCR alpha and beta chains were sequenced, and tight co-correlation was observed between alpha and beta sequence abundances in each sample. The study's own analysis went as follows. Decombinator V4 was used to perform V gene, J gene and CDR3 annotation of TCR sequences. Expanded TCRs were defined as changing significantly between any two time points under a Poisson model with p below 0.0001. TCR abundances were normalised to the total number of TCRs sequenced per sample and expressed as counts per million. TRAV1-2 paired with TRAJ12, TRAJ20 or TRAJ33 defined MAIT TCRs, while TRAV10 paired with TRAJ18 defined iNKT TCRs. VDJdb, accessed 1 November 2021, was searched for CMV, EBV and SARS-CoV-2 annotated TCRs, with TCRs annotated for multiple antigens excluded. Through fastp at Q25 and MiXCR, TCRdb rebuilt clones from the public reads, retaining in-frame beta chains. Identical CDR3 proteins give one entry, which carries the most common genes and DNA. These V and J calls derive from TCRdb rather than the authors' analysis. A total of just under 90,000 distinct CDR3 sequences appear in this sample, about an eighth of them only once. Roughly 6.4% of the sample is in the top ten clones.

Recombination joined TRBV15 with TRBJ2-1; a stretch of 7 junction bases matches TRBD2. The sample was whole blood. The clonotype comes from an adult who was a healthcare worker with PCR-confirmed SARS-CoV-2 infection or an uninfected control (not recorded which). The DNA is TGTGCCACCAGCAGAGTGGGGGGAGGGCCTTCGAATGAGCAGTTCTTC. This is translated as CATSRVGGGPSNEQFF.